This note documents a single T cell receptor (beta chain) sequence. This clone was counted only a few times. Its antigen remains unidentified. The record has no base qualities; no much larger clone is one base away. Before undergoing thyroid surgery, none of the patients had been given any kind of treatment. Patient clinical samples collected from about 2011 to 2019 were retrospectively analysed using T-cell receptor beta sequencing. This sample is part of a study of metastatic and nonmetastatic thyroid tumors (dated by TCRdb to the early 2020s). Describing the broader study: Repertoires from peripheral blood and from tumor or nodule tissue samples of malignant and benign thyroid patients were compared.

From its cysteine to its phenylalanine, the CDR3 spans 14 amino acids. The DNA shown is the 42-base CDR3, in frame from base 1. The germline ends are 11 bases apart after V is trimmed by 0 bases and J by 6 bases. Looking up the germline V gene yields CDR1 MNHEY and CDR2 SVGEGT. The library was produced with PCR. Sequencing used an Illumina HiSeq 4000. High-throughput sequencing was used to profile the CDR3 region of the TCR beta-chain in every patient. From the authors' description of their analysis: Drawing on CDR3 differences between clinicopathological groups, the researchers built a classifier meant to tell apart patients with distant-metastatic papillary thyroid cancer. The Shannon index was used to measure repertoire diversity, and the Morisita-Horn index was used to measure how similar tumor and blood repertoires were. TCRdb reprocessing: public reads trimmed at Q25 with fastp, clones called with MiXCR, in-frame beta chains kept. Clone size and V and J calls follow TCRdb, not the original study. The sample contains tens of thousands of clones, roughly 33% of them found a single time. About 16% of the sample is taken by the ten largest.

Broad study findings and their caveats: In both blood and tumor samples, malignant tumors were reported to have significantly higher TCR beta diversity than benign nodules.

Sequenced sample: tumor tissue. The receptor's source is a female donor with papillary thyroid cancer or a benign thyroid nodule (not recorded which). Some clones in this sample may be carry-over from other donors' samples. The rearranged chain carries TRBV6-2 or TRBV6-3 and TRBJ1-2; the D segment cannot be called with confidence. At the DNA level, the sequence is TGTGCCAGCAGTTACTCGACCCACAGCAATGGCTACACCTTC. Its protein is CASSYSTHSNGYTF.